The T cell receptor (beta chain) under discussion was sequenced for a study of T cell responses to AZD1222 COVID-19 vaccine (dated by TCRdb to the early 2020s). About the full investigation: A total of about 250 trial participants underwent TCR sequencing, of whom under 220 had received two doses of AZD1222 and about 25 had received two doses of the MenACWY control vaccine. Trial participants were enrolled into age subgroups of 18-55, 56-69 and 70-plus years, which contained about 150, 28 and 57 TCR-sequenced participants, respectively.

At the junction V is shortened by 5 bases and J by 2 bases, with 13 bases in between. From the cysteine through the phenylalanine, the CDR3 covers 15 amino acids. Only the CDR3 part of the read is kept: 45 bases, read in frame from the first base. According to the germline V gene, CDR1 reads MNHEY and CDR2 reads SVGAGI. The CDR3 regions of human TCRbeta chains were analyzed by immunosequencing. The original methods were these. Repertoire TCRs were checked for matches against a reference library of SARS-CoV-2-specific TCRs that had been generated using the MIRA antigen-specificity platform. Breadth meant the fraction of unique TCRs that were SARS-CoV-2-associated, whereas depth meant the fraction of total T cells that were SARS-CoV-2-associated. Using the MIRA data, every spike-specific TCR was mapped to the spike region that the TCR reacted to and assigned to either a CD4 or a CD8 class. Log10-transformed breadth and depth values were compared by one-way ANOVA with Sidak's multiple comparisons tests. TCRdb retrieved this table from immuneACCESS and kept in-frame rearrangements only. Not all clones are present; in checked studies, unresolved V genes account for under half, and no reason is known for the remainder. That table supplies the V and J calls and clone size; D and trimming were determined from the DNA. For this sample the table gives about 120,000 clones, of which roughly 91% were detected only once. The ten biggest clones cover around 5% of the sample.

Results and caveats for the whole study, not just this receptor: Vaccine-associated CD4 TCRs spanned the whole spike protein, with dominant responses in regions 160-218 and 743-854. In the small 56-69-year group, the increase in depth fell short of significance, most likely because of low power. Conclusions about previously exposed vaccinees are limited, since just six AZD1222 recipients were seropositive for SARS-CoV-2 at baseline. Spike-specific TCR breadth and depth rose significantly after two AZD1222 doses compared with day 0 and with MenACWY recipients. Nearly half of unique spike-specific TCRs reportedly recognized epitopes outside regions mutated in the B.1.351 and B.1.1.7 variants. No day 14 peak-response samples were available, so repertoires were characterized only after the peak T cell response. Participants were mostly white British, with more females than males. The authors suggested clonal diversity may have been underestimated.

What this sample's time point label stands for: about 28 days (+/-7) after the second vaccine dose. AZD1222 recipients with second doses at about 4 weeks or about 12 weeks were pooled, because spike-specific TCR depth and breadth did not differ between schedules. Vaccinee samples came from UK trials COV001 and COV002, including a single-blind randomized controlled phase 2/3 trial of AZD1222 (ChAdOx1 nCoV-19) in healthy adults. For TCRbeta chain sequencing, PBMC samples were collected from trial participants at day 0 and at day 28 after the second dose. As to this clone: Its antigen is not yet known. Base-call qualities are not available, and no considerably larger clone is one nucleotide away.

The rearranged segments are TRBV6-5 and TRBJ1-3; the D gene is possibly TRBD1, with 5 bases matching. This receptor was taken from an adult who received the AZD1222 COVID-19 vaccine. This specimen consisted of peripheral blood, obtained 28 days after the second AZD1222 dose. CDR3 reads: CASSPIGGAGNTIYF. The nucleotide sequence is given as TGTGCCAGCAGTCCAATAGGAGGGGCTGGAAACACCATATATTTT.